This entry lists 19 T cell receptor beta chains sequenced from one sample in a study of cytotoxic CD8 clonotypes in ibrutinib-treated CLL (dated by TCRdb to the early 2020s). In the paper's terms, the time point label means: 24 months on ibrutinib. To prepare the library, the immunoSEQ multiplex PCR assay was applied. In its TCRdb copy, this immuneACCESS table keeps in-frame sequences only and misses some clones. Where compared with another copy, unresolved V genes explain less than half of these, and the others have no known cause. A total of approximately 100,000 clones appear in this sample, roughly three quarters of them only once. The ten largest clones capture around 25% of the sample. Source: PBMCs, taken after 24 months of ibrutinib treatment. The source is a human donor with chronic lymphocytic leukemia.

This chain connects TRBV5-1 to TRBJ2-7; 7 positions agree with TRBD1. V trimming: 7 bases; J trimming: 13 bases; junction bases outside the gene matches: 17. This CDR3 has 13 residues. Per germline, CDR1 SGHRS and CDR2 YFSETQ. The DNA of the CDR3 is TGCGCCAGCCAAGGACAGGAGGTCCCCCGGAAATACTTC. Translation: CASQGQEVPRKYF.

The chain's CDR3 is CASIGQVLGGRKSEQFF. CDR3 in DNA: TGTGCCAGTATCGGACAGGTCCTGGGTGGTCGGAAGAGTGAGCAGTTCTTC. The chain employs TRBV19 and TRBJ2-1; 7 nucleotides agree with TRBD1. The V segment lost 7 bases and the J segment 9 bases; nucleotides outside the gene matches: 21. The CDR3 extends over 17 amino acids. CDR1 LNHDA and CDR2 SQIVND come from the germline V gene (reference sequence).

The table lists this clone with a few counts. The rearrangement joins TRBV6-1 to TRBJ1-4; weak D call: TRBD1 (6 bases). CDR1 and CDR2 (germline): MNHNS, SASEGT. Trimming removed 4 bases from V and 8 bases from J, with 14 bases in between. There are 14 residues in the CDR3. The CDR3: CASSGSPQGEKLFF. In nucleotides, the CDR3 is TGTGCCAGCAGTGGCTCCCCGCAGGGGGAAAAACTGTTTTTT.

The CDR3 protein is CASSYRVGASYEQYF. The CDR3, as DNA: TGTGCCAGCAGCTACCGGGTAGGGGCCTCCTACGAGCAGTACTTC. V is TRBV5-8 and J is TRBJ2-7; a weak D match, TRBD1 (5 bases). V was trimmed by 3 bases and J by 0 bases, leaving 13 bases between them. This CDR3 contains 15 residues. Germline V gene sequence: CDR1 SGHTS, CDR2 YDEGEE.

CDR3 amino acids: CASSEQGARSTDTQYF. As DNA, the CDR3 is TGTGCCAGCAGTGAACAGGGGGCGCGTAGCACAGATACGCAGTATTTT. The chain uses TRBV25-1 and TRBJ2-3; 8 bases map to TRBD1. CDR3 length: 16 amino acids. Germline lookup yields CDR1 MGHDK and CDR2 SYGVNS. The V gene end was trimmed by 2 bases and the J gene end by 0 bases; junction bases not matched to a gene: 4. Full variable domain (missing parts from reference TRBV25-1 and TRBJ2-3): EADIYQTPRYLVIGTGKKITLECSQTMGHDKMYWYQQDPGMELHLIHYSYGVNSTEKGDLSSESTVSRIRTEHFPLTLESARPSHTSQYLCASSEQGARSTDTQYFGPGTRLTVL.

This chain connects TRBV23-1 to TRBJ2-7; no clear D. TRBV23-1 is marked as an open reading frame, function uncertain. V was trimmed by 2 bases and J by 1 base, leaving 12 bases between them. This CDR3 has 15 amino acids. The CDR3 DNA reads as TGCGCCAGCAGTCAAACCTCCCCGACATCCTACGAGCAGTACTTC. It specifies CASSQTSPTSYEQYF.

The genes are TRBV5-6 and TRBJ1-1; D ambiguous. Trimming left V 0 bases short and J 9 bases short, with 9 bases between. The CDR3 contains 12 residues. The V gene's germline CDR1 is SGHDT and CDR2 YYEEEE. The CDR3 DNA sequence: TGTGCCAGCAGCTTGGCCGGGAGTAAAGCTTTCTTT. It translates to CASSLAGSKAFF.

The gene calls are TRBV7-8 and TRBJ2-2, with D possibly being TRBD2 (7 bases). This CDR3 is built from 15 residues. V lost 5 bases and J lost 0, with 10 bases in between. Germline assignment: CDR1 SGHVS and CDR2 FQNEAQ. The CDR3 DNA sequence: TGTGCCAGCAGCCCGGGGGGCGCGAACACCGGGGAGCTGTTTTTT. Its translation: CASSPGGANTGELFF.

The gene calls are TRBV6-1 and TRBJ2-7; 8 nucleotides line up with TRBD1. CDR1 and CDR2 from the germline V gene are MNHNS and SASEGT. The CDR3 totals 14 residues. Unmatched junction bases numbered 6, after V lost 6 bases and J lost 2 bases. CDR3 nucleotide sequence: TGTGCCAGCAGCTTTAGGACAGGGCCCTACGAGCAGTACTTC. It codes for CASSFRTGPYEQYF.

This clone was observed a few times. The DNA for the CDR3 is TGCAGCGGCGGGGGCACTAGCACAGATACGCAGTATTTT. Its protein product is CSGGGTSTDTQYF. This sequence joins TRBV29-1 and TRBJ2-3, with D possibly matching TRBD2 (7 bases). CDR1 is SQVTM and CDR2 is ANQGSEA in the germline V gene. V lost 7 bases to trimming and J lost 0 bases, with 11 bases between them. The CDR3 is made up of 13 amino acids.

The J gene is TRBJ2-6, the V gene TRBV28; no firm D call. The CDR3 contains 13 residues. Germline lookup yields CDR1 MDHEN and CDR2 SYDVKM. The ends were cut back, 8 bases at V and 0 bases at J, with 5 bases in the middle. Written as DNA, the CDR3 is TGTGCCAGCGTTGGCTCTGGGGCCAACGTCCTGACTTTC. Translation: CASVGSGANVLTF.

J is TRBJ1-1 and V is TRBV27, with a tentative D call TRBD1 (5 bases). Germline assignment: CDR1 MNHEY and CDR2 SMNVEV (reference sequence). The CDR3 is made up of 15 amino acids. The ends were cut back, 1 base at V and 1 base at J, with 10 bases in the middle. The CDR3 reads CASSLLGAGNTEAFF. For the CDR3, the DNA is TGTGCCAGCAGTTTATTAGGGGCAGGGAACACTGAAGCTTTCTTT.

The chain recombines TRBV28 with TRBJ1-4; no clear D gene. Trimming took off 8 bases at V and 7 bases at J, with 14 bases between the two ends. The CDR3 is 13 residues long. Germline V lookup: CDR1 MDHEN, CDR2 SYDVKM. Here the CDR3 reads CASRSPAIEKLFF. CDR3 in DNA: TGTGCCAGCCGATCTCCCGCCATTGAAAAACTGTTTTTT.

The V call is TRBV9, the J call TRBJ2-3, with 10 bases aligning to TRBD2. V lost 3 bases to trimming and J lost 1 base; unmatched junction nucleotides: 5. This CDR3 has 16 residues. The germline gives CDR1 SGDLS, CDR2 YYNGEE. CDR3 region: CASSATGTSGTDTQYF. CDR3 sequence (DNA): TGTGCCAGCAGCGCCACCGGGACTAGCGGCACAGATACGCAGTATTTT.

The chain is built from TRBV27 and TRBJ2-1, with 7 bases aligning to TRBD1. The CDR3 is made up of 14 amino acids. The germline V gene encodes CDR1 MNHEY and CDR2 SMNVEV (reference sequence). Trimming cost V 6 bases and J 5 bases; bases outside gene matches: 7. Here the CDR3 reads CASSWGTANNEQFF. In DNA, the CDR3 is TGTGCCAGCAGCTGGGGGACAGCGAACAATGAGCAGTTCTTC.

The table lists this clone with a few counts. The J gene is TRBJ1-2, the V gene TRBV25-1, with D uncertain. This CDR3 region has 14 residues. V lost 3 bases to trimming and J lost 8 bases, with 16 bases between them. Germline CDR1 and CDR2: MGHDK and SYGVNS. This CDR3 reads CASSDTRSLRGYTF. The CDR3 DNA sequence: TGTGCCAGCAGTGACACCCGTTCACTTAGGGGCTACACCTTC.

There are many counts of this clone. V is TRBV11-3 and J is TRBJ2-1; 8 bases fit TRBD1. The CDR3 covers 14 residues. CDR1 is SGHNT and CDR2 is YENEEA in the germline V gene. Losses at the gene ends were 7 bases for V and 0 bases for J; bases not matched to a gene: 2. The CDR3: CASTDRGSYNEQFF. The CDR3 coding sequence is TGTGCCAGCACCGACAGGGGCTCCTACAATGAGCAGTTCTTC.

The V gene is TRBV2, the J gene TRBJ2-1; 8 bases are shared with TRBD1. Germline V gene sequence: CDR1 SNHLY, CDR2 FYNNEI. J gave up 0 bases and V 6 bases, and 4 bases lay outside the gene matches. CDR3 length: 15 residues. The CDR3 bases are TGTGCCAGCAGAGATGGACAGGGCTCCTACAATGAGCAGTTCTTC. Its translation is CASRDGQGSYNEQFF.

This chain joins TRBV11-3 and TRBJ2-1; the match to TRBD2 covers 12 bases. Germline V gene lookup returns CDR1 SGHNT and CDR2 YENEEA. The CDR3 length is 14 residues. The junction had 6 bases not matched to a gene; V was cut back by 5 bases and J by 10 bases. The CDR3 bases are TGTGCCAGCAGCCTGGGACTAGCGGGTGGAGAGCAGTTCTTC. It is translated as CASSLGLAGGEQFF.